This T cell receptor beta chain was observed in a study of blood T cell repertoires in COVID-19 (dated by TCRdb to 2018 to 2021). Background for the entire study: Samples from collaborators originated in the United States, Italy and Spain and spanned both the acute and convalescent phases of COVID-19. HLA class I and class II types, where available, came from metadata supplied by the sample provider rather than from assay-based typing. The dataset comprised deeply sampled blood TCRbeta repertoires from subjects exposed to, actively infected with, or recovered from COVID-19. The sample metadata nearly always contained a de-identified subject ID, COVID-19 status, age in years and sex. The repertoires were made available in a free public database intended to serve as a resource for research on the immune response to SARS-CoV-2. Samples were obtained from the ongoing ImmuneRACE study (first 160 participants) and from 1,254 subjects provided by 6 global collaborators. The material from the prospective study consisted of cDNA or gDNA derived from T cells, B-cell-depleted T cells, or PBMCs. Overall study results and their limits: The amount of clinical and demographic metadata varied by source and participant and was provided uncurated.

In Seattle, one collaborating source enrolled patients while the infection was active and tracked those patients longitudinally over the course of disease. Collaborating institutions collected whole blood in K2EDTA tubes following their own protocols. For TCRbeta analysis, collaborator samples were shipped as frozen whole blood, as isolated PBMCs, or as DNA extracted from either sample type. The CDR3 starts with the cysteine, ends with the phenylalanine, and has 15 residues. The only DNA kept is the CDR3, 45 bases in frame from the first base. The germline V and J ends show losses of 5 bases and 8 bases respectively, and no gene match explains 9 bases of the junction. CDR1 and CDR2, per the germline V gene, are SGHAT and FQNNGV. With regard to this clone: Its cognate antigen has yet to be identified. No qualities accompany the bases; no much larger clone lies one base away.

The immunoSEQ Assay, a bias-controlled multiplex PCR, was used to amplify TCRbeta CDR3 regions from genomic DNA. Turning to the authors' computational methods: The number of nucleated cells in each sample was estimated by amplification of reference gene primers within the assay. To quantify the absolute abundance of each unique TCRbeta CDR3 rearrangement, sequence reads were collapsed and filtered. Productive Simpson clonality was computed per sample as the square root of Simpson's diversity index over productive rearrangements. TCRdb mirrors the immuneACCESS table, restricted to in-frame sequences. Some clones are absent from its copies; in checked studies, under half trace to an unresolved V gene, and the reason for the others is unknown. That table gives V, J and clone size, and the DNA gave D and trimming. In this sample the table shows about 200,000 clones, around 85% of which occur a single time. The ten largest account for about 0.91% of the sample.

Sequencing used peripheral blood. The chain uses TRBV11-2 and TRBJ1-3, with 10 junctional bases fitting TRBD1. This receptor was identified in a man in his sixties with COVID-19, enrolled during active disease. The base sequence is TGTGCCAGCAGCCGCCGGGACAGGGGAGCAGACACCATATATTTT. It codes for CASSRRDRGADTIYF.